The T cell receptor beta chain described here comes from a study of T cell responses to AZD1222 COVID-19 vaccine. Study-wide results and limits: Clonal diversity may have been underestimated in mostly white British donors. Dominant at 160-218 and 743-854, vaccine-associated CD4 TCRs also spanned spike.

Concerning this clone: The antigen remains undetermined.

CDR1 is SQVTM and CDR2 is ANQGSEA in the germline V gene. Trimming cost V 4 bases and J 2 bases, with 6 bases left between them. The CDR3 length is 11 residues. The data were produced by immunoSEQ multiplex PCR, yet TCRdb's version contains in-frame clones alone and is incomplete. This table has fewer than 85,000 clones, about 88% appearing once. The V gene is TRBV29-1, the J gene TRBJ2-7; D is uncertain. Source: peripheral blood, taken on day 0 of AZD1222 vaccination. This clonotype originated in an adult in good health. CDR3 in amino acids: CSVGRTYEQYF. In nucleotides, the CDR3 is TGCAGCGTTGGGCGTACCTACGAGCAGTACTTC.